This T cell receptor (beta chain) was profiled in a study of post-analysis software for immune sequencing data. Background on the study: Multiple sclerosis in the patients followed relapsing-remitting, secondary progressive and progressive-relapsing courses. Study-wide results and limits: TRBV5-6, TRBV5-1 and TRBV20-1 were among roughly five TRBV segments more frequent in patients than controls.

Sequencing libraries made from TCR beta cDNA carried unique molecular identifiers. Input populations of roughly 0.9 to 10 million T cells gave rise to around 480,000 cDNA molecules. TCRdb re-called the PCR reads through MiXCR, storing one row per CDR3 protein. The data hold fewer than 550,000 distinct CDR3 sequences, with 30% to 40% observed a single time. This CDR3 comprises 13 residues. Trimming removed 4 bases at V and 5 bases at J, with 8 bases between. From germline, CDR1 is SGHTA and CDR2 FQGTGA. For this clonotype: The antigen remains unidentified.

Sequencing was carried out using blood. J is TRBJ2-2 and V is TRBV7-3; D is undetermined. The receptor was isolated from a girl aged 2-17 years with multiple sclerosis. CDR3 region: CASSSDRTGELFF. The CDR3 DNA is TGTGCCAGCAGCTCAGACCGGACCGGGGAGCTGTTTTTT. Full variable domain (rest looked up from reference TRBV7-3 and TRBJ2-2): GAGVSQTPSNKVTEKGKYVELRCDPISGHTALYWYRQSLGQGPEFLIYFQGTGAADDSGLPNDRFFAVRPEGSVSTLKIQRTERGDSAVYLCASSSDRTGELFFGEGSRLTVL.